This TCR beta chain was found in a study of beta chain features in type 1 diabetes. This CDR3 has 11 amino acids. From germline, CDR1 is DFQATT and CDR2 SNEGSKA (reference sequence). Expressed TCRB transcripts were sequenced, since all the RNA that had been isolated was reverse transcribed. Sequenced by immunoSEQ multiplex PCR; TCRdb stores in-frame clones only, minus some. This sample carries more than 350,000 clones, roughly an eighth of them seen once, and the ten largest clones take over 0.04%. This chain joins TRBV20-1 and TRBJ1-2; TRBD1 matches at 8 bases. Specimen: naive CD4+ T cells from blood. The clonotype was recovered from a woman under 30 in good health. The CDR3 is CSDRGGYGYTF. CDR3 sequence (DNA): TGCAGCGACAGGGGAGGATATGGCTACACCTTC.